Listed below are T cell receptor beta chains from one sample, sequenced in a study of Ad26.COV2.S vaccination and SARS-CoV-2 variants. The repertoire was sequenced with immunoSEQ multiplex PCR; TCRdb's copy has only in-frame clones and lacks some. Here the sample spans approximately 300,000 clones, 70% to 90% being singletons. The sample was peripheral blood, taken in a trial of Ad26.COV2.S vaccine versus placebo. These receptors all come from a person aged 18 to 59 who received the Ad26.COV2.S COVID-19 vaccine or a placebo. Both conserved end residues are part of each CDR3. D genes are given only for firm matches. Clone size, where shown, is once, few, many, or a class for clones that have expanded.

TGTGCCAGCAGTACAGGGATAGGCTATGGCTACACCTTC,CASSTGIGYGYTF,TRBJ1-2,NA,TRBV6-5,NA
TGTGCCAGCAGTGAACGGGACACTGAAGCTTTCTTT,CASSERDTEAFF,TRBJ1-1,NA,TRBV2,NA
TGTGCCAGCAGCCCTAGTCGCGCAACCTACGAGCAGTACTTC,CASSPSRATYEQYF,TRBJ2-7,NA,TRBV5-8,NA
TGTGCCAGCAGCGTGGAGCCGGAGACAGGACCCCAGCATTTT,CASSVEPETGPQHF,TRBJ1-5,NA,TRBV9,NA
TGTGCCAGCAGCGTACTTAGTAGCACAGATACGCAGTATTTT,CASSVLSSTDTQYF,TRBJ2-3,NA,TRBV9,NA
TGTGCCACCAGTGATCCCCTAACGGGGGGGGCGATCGGGGAGCTGTTTTTT,CATSDPLTGGAIGELFF,TRBJ2-2,TRBD2,TRBV24-1,NA
TGTGCCAGCAGTGGAGGGGGCGGAGTGGGAAACTATGGCTACACCTTC,CASSGGGGVGNYGYTF,TRBJ1-2,TRBD1,TRBV6-1,NA
TGCAGCGTTGGGGATACTAGTCCGGGGACCCAGTACTTC,CSVGDTSPGTQYF,TRBJ2-5,NA,TRBV29-1,NA
TGTGCCAGCAGCTTCGTTAACGGGGGCACTGAAGCTTTCTTT,CASSFVNGGTEAFF,TRBJ1-1,NA,TRBV7-9,NA
TGTGCCCAATACGCGGCGGGGGAGCTGTTTTTT,CAQYAAGELFF,TRBJ2-2,NA,TRBV11-3,NA
TGTGCCTGGAGTCCCCGCGCGTGGGACAGTCGCTCCTATAATTCACCCCTCCACTTT,CAWSPRAWDSRSYNSPLHF,TRBJ1-6,TRBD1,TRBV30,NA
TGTGCCAGCAGCATTGGGAAACAGCCGAACACCGGGGAGCTGTTTTTT,CASSIGKQPNTGELFF,TRBJ2-2,NA,TRBV3-1/TRBV3-2,NA
TGTGCCAGCAGTGAAGGGCTACAGGCTTCTAGCACAGATACGCAGTATTTT,CASSEGLQASSTDTQYF,TRBJ2-3,NA,TRBV6-1,few
TGTGCCAGCAGAGGACAGGTGTACACAGATACGCAGTATTTT,CASRGQVYTDTQYF,TRBJ2-3,TRBD1,TRBV28,NA
TGTGCCAGCAGCTTGACAGGGGGCTTCTATGGCTACACCTTC,CASSLTGGFYGYTF,TRBJ1-2,TRBD1,TRBV5-6,NA
TGTGCCAGCGCCAGGGAGGATGAGCAGTTCTTC,CASAREDEQFF,TRBJ2-1,NA,TRBV2,few
TGTGCCAGCAGCCCAAGCGGCGGGAACACTGAAGCTTTCTTT,CASSPSGGNTEAFF,TRBJ1-1,NA,TRBV7-3,NA
TGTGCCAGCAGCCCTCCACTAGCTAGCACAGATACGCAGTATTTT,CASSPPLASTDTQYF,TRBJ2-3,NA,TRBV7-9,NA
TGTGCCAGCAGTTTAATTGGCGACTACGAACAAGAGACCCAGTACTTC,CASSLIGDYEQETQYF,TRBJ2-5,NA,TRBV28,NA
TGTGCCACCAGTGATATCTTAAAGGGGGGCCCAGATACGCAGTATTTT,CATSDILKGGPDTQYF,TRBJ2-3,NA,TRBV24-1,NA